This entry lists 15 T cell receptor beta chains sequenced from one sample in a study of T cell repertoires and HLA-DP antigens. Measured with immunoSEQ multiplex PCR; TCRdb has only the in-frame clones, and not every one. Among over 100,000 clones, 80% to 95% were seen once, and the ten largest hold about 0.3%. Their antigens remain unidentified. Input material: CD4+ T cells from PBMCs. The receptors come from a woman in her late teens or twenties in good health and CMV-seronegative.

This chain connects TRBV27 to TRBJ2-3; D gene uncertain. Germline CDR1 and CDR2: MNHEY and SMNVEV (reference sequence). V was trimmed by 3 bases and J by 4 bases, leaving 14 bases between them. This CDR3 is built from 15 residues. CDR3 in amino acids: CASSFRLGMADTQYF. The DNA for the CDR3 is TGTGCCAGCAGTTTTCGATTAGGAATGGCAGATACGCAGTATTTT.

The gene calls are TRBV2 and TRBJ1-4; D unclear. The V and J ends lost 5 bases and 6 bases respectively, with 4 bases between them. Germline values: CDR1 SNHLY, CDR2 FYNNEI. This CDR3 contains 11 residues. The CDR3 region has the DNA TGTGCCAGCAGTCGTCATGAAAAACTGTTTTTT. Translated: CASSRHEKLFF.

This clone was counted a single time. The chain links TRBV19 to TRBJ2-3, with D perhaps matching TRBD1 (6 bases). The CDR3 length is 14 residues. V was clipped by 6 bases and J by 4 bases, with 14 bases between them. CDR1 and CDR2 from the germline V gene are LNHDA and SQIVND (reference sequence). The CDR3 DNA follows: TGTGCCAGTAGCCCCGGGGCAGGGGCAGATACGCAGTATTTT. Protein: CASSPGAGADTQYF.

The chain is built from TRBV2 and TRBJ2-7; tentative D call: TRBD2 (7 bases). This CDR3 spans 16 amino acids. V lost 2 bases to trimming and J lost 3 bases, with 17 bases between them. From germline, CDR1 is SNHLY and CDR2 FYNNEI. The CDR3 loop is CASSERGGGLGYEQYF. CDR3 nucleotides: TGTGCCAGCAGTGAAAGGGGGGGAGGACTAGGCTACGAGCAGTACTTC.

The table lists this clone with a count of one. The chain joins TRBV15 to TRBJ2-1; maybe TRBD2 (5 bases). Germline-derived CDR1 and CDR2 are LNHNV and YYDKDF (reference sequence). V was clipped by 1 base and J by 10 bases, with 11 bases between them. The CDR3 runs to 13 residues. As DNA, the CDR3 is TGTGCCACCAGCAGAGGTTTAGCGTACGAGCAGTTCTTC. Translating gives CATSRGLAYEQFF.

This rearrangement joins TRBV11-1 to TRBJ2-5; D possibly matches TRBD1 or TRBD2 (5 bases each). Between the trimmed V and J ends, which lost 5 bases and 4 bases, there was a span of 17 bases. CDR1 SGHAT and CDR2 FQDESV come from the germline V gene (reference sequence). This CDR3 region has 15 residues. This CDR3 reads CASSPEGTVGETQYF. In DNA form, the CDR3 reads TGTGCCAGCAGCCCCGAAGGGACGGTAGGAGAGACCCAGTACTTC.

The chain has TRBV19 and TRBJ1-5; D unclear. This CDR3 is built from 14 residues. Deletions cut 6 bases from V and 4 bases from J, with 13 bases between. Germline loops: CDR1 LNHDA, CDR2 SQIVND (reference sequence). The CDR3 DNA is TGTGCCAGTAGAATCGGCCCCCTGAATCAGCCCCAGCATTTT. Translated: CASRIGPLNQPQHF.

This chain connects TRBV28 to TRBJ2-7; TRBD1 aligns across 12 bases. Germline trimming cut 3 bases from V and 6 bases from J; bases unmatched to any gene: 9. The CDR3 spans 16 residues. Germline CDR1 and CDR2: MDHEN and SYDVKM. CDR3 sequence (DNA): TGTGCCAGCAGTTTCCCCTTCGGGACAGGGGGCGGCGAGCAGTACTTC. Translating gives CASSFPFGTGGGEQYF.

For this clone: The same CDR3 can be traced to other DNA sequences in this sample. The J gene is TRBJ1-1, the V gene TRBV7-9; 8 nucleotides agree with TRBD1. CDR3 size: 13 residues. Germline lookup yields CDR1 SEHNR and CDR2 FQNEAQ (reference sequence). V dropped 3 bases and J dropped 3; count of bases not matched to a gene: 0. The CDR3 DNA follows: TGTGCCAGCAGCTTGACAGGGGACACTGAAGCTTTCTTT. Protein sequence: CASSLTGDTEAFF. Full variable domain (remainder filled in from reference TRBV7-9 and TRBJ1-1): DTGVSQNPRHKITKRGQNVTFRCDPISEHNRLYWYRQTLGQGPEFLTYFQNEAQLEKSRLLSDRFSAERPKGSFSTLEIQRTEQGDSAMYLCASSLTGDTEAFFGQGTRLTVV.

The chain links TRBV7-3 to TRBJ1-1; D ambiguous. The CDR3 sequence is 14 residues long. Trimming removed 5 bases at V and 4 bases at J, with 14 bases between. Germline CDR1 is SGHTA and CDR2 is FQGTGA. The CDR3 spells CASSPWRGSTEAFF. DNA for the CDR3: TGTGCCAGCAGCCCCTGGCGGGGAAGCACTGAAGCTTTCTTT.

The V and J genes are TRBV5-5 and TRBJ1-2, with a possible D match to TRBD1 (5 bases). Deletions cut 4 bases from V and 5 bases from J, with 18 bases between. CDR1 and CDR2 from the germline V gene are SGHKS and YYEKEE (reference sequence). This CDR3 has 15 amino acids. The CDR3 region is CASSLQGVLKYGYTF. CDR3 nucleotide sequence: TGTGCCAGCAGCCTCCAGGGAGTCCTGAAGTATGGCTACACCTTC. Combining the CDR3 with reference TRBV5-5 and TRBJ1-2 gives the whole variable domain DAGVTQSPTHLIKTRGQQVTLRCSPISGHKSVSWYQQVLGQGPQFIFQYYEKEERGRGNFPDRFSARQFPNYSSELNVNALLLGDSALYLCASSLQGVLKYGYTFGSGTRLTVV.

The chain recombines TRBV19 with TRBJ1-2; D unclear. Per germline, CDR1 LNHDA and CDR2 SQIVND (reference sequence). This CDR3 is 15 amino acids long. The V and J ends lost 7 bases and 4 bases respectively, with 19 bases between them. The CDR3 here is CASTPFGVSLYGYTF. In nucleotides, the CDR3 is TGTGCCAGTACCCCCTTTGGGGTTTCGCTCTATGGCTACACCTTC.

Remarks on this clone: This sample also contains other DNA sequences that code for the same CDR3. The gene calls are TRBV6-6 and TRBJ2-7; TRBD1 might be the D (6 bases). The V gene's germline CDR1 is MNHNY and CDR2 SVGAGI (reference sequence). The V end was cut by 6 bases, the J end by 7 bases, with 16 bases between. This CDR3 comprises 13 residues. This CDR3 reads CASSRTGTGEQYV. The CDR3 DNA reads as TGTGCCAGCAGCCGCACAGGGACCGGAGAGCAGTACGTC.

This clone came up once. The V call is TRBV5-4, the J call TRBJ2-7, with TRBD1 matching 10 bases. V was clipped by 4 bases and J by 0 bases; unmatched bases: 7. The CDR3 is 16 residues long. Germline assignment: CDR1 SGHNT and CDR2 YYREEE (reference sequence). The CDR3 DNA reads TGTGCCAGCAGCGTGGCCGGGACAGGGGCCTCCTACGAGCAGTACTTC. This gives the protein CASSVAGTGASYEQYF.

The gene calls are TRBV28 and TRBJ1-2; TRBD1 aligns across 7 bases. Trimming cost V 6 bases and J 5 bases; bases outside gene matches: 0. The CDR3 has 11 amino acids. CDR1 is MDHEN, CDR2 SYDVKM, per germline. In DNA, the CDR3 is TGTGCCAGCAGGGACAGGTATGGCTACACCTTC. Translation gives CASRDRYGYTF.